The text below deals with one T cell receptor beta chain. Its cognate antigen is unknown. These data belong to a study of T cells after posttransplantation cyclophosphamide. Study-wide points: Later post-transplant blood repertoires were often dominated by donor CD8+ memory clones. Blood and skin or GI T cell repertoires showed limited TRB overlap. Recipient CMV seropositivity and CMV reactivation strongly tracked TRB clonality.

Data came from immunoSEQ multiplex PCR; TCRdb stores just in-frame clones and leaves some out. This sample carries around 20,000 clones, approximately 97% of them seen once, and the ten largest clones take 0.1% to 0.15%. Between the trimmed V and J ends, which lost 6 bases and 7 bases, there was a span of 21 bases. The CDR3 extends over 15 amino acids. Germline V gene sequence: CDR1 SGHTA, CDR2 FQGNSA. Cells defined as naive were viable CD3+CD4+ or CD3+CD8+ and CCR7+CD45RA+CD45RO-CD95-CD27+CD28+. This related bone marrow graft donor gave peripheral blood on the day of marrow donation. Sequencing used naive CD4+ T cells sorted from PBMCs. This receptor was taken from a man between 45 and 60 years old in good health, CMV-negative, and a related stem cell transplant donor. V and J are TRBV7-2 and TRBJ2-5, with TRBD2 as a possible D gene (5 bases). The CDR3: CASSLQRTPRGTQYF. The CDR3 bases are TGTGCCAGCAGTTTACAAAGGACCCCCCGGGGGACCCAGTACTTC.